The 32 T cell receptor beta chains given below trace back to one sample, sequenced in a study of blood T cell repertoires in COVID-19. Repertoires were generated with immunoSEQ multiplex PCR, while TCRdb's copy carries only in-frame clones and drops some. The sample includes around 300,000 clones, 90% of them seen just once. Sequenced sample: PBMCs or T cells enriched from blood (not recorded which). The receptors were gathered from a woman aged 18-29 years with acute COVID-19.

The chain employs TRBV6-5 and TRBJ2-7; a possible D gene is TRBD2 (5 bases). CDR1 is MNHEY and CDR2 is SVGAGI in the germline V gene. The CDR3 has 16 residues. Trimming shortened V by 1 base and J by 9 bases, and 22 bases separated the two germline ends. CDR3 nucleotide sequence: TGTGCCAGCAGTTACTTGGGTAAGGCGGCCGAAGAGGGGCAGTACTTC. As protein: CASSYLGKAAEEGQYF.

This chain connects TRBV6-6 to TRBJ1-2; D gene ambiguous. Germline V gene sequence: CDR1 MNHNY, CDR2 SVGAGI (reference sequence). V was trimmed by 6 bases and J by 8 bases, leaving 16 bases between them. The length of the CDR3 is 13 residues. The CDR3 DNA reads as TGTGCCAGCAGGAACAAGGGCAGCGGGGGCTACACCTTC. It codes for CASRNKGSGGYTF.

CDR3: CASILGAGDYGYTF. Here the CDR3 DNA reads TGTGCCAGCATCCTAGGGGCGGGGGACTATGGCTACACCTTC. The chain joins TRBV7-9 to TRBJ1-2; perhaps TRBD1 as D (5 bases). Trimming took 7 bases from V and 3 from J, leaving 15 bases between them. The CDR3 is made up of 14 amino acids. Per germline, CDR1 SEHNR and CDR2 FQNEAQ (reference sequence).

V and J are TRBV3-1 (or the pseudogene TRBV3-2) and TRBJ2-3, with 14 bases that match TRBD2. The CDR3 sequence is 16 residues long. The germline gives CDR1 LGHDT, CDR2 YNNKEL (reference sequence). V lost 4 bases and J lost 7; bases outside the gene matches: 7. CDR3 region: CASSRLTSGRANTQYF. CDR3 DNA sequence: TGTGCCAGCAGCCGACTGACTAGCGGGAGGGCTAATACGCAGTATTTT.

The chain combines TRBV4-2 with TRBJ1-5; D possibly corresponds to TRBD1 (5 bases). Trimming removed 0 bases from V and 1 base from J, with 10 bases in between. The CDR3 extends over 16 amino acids. From germline, CDR1 is LGHNA and CDR2 YNFKEQ. The CDR3 nucleotides are TGTGCCAGCAGCCAAGACAGGGATTTAAGCAATCAGCCCCAGCATTTT. Protein product: CASSQDRDLSNQPQHF.

V is TRBV18 and J is TRBJ1-3; a weak D match, TRBD1 (6 bases). V was shortened by 4 bases and J by 0 bases, with 10 bases between the two germline ends. The CDR3 consists of 15 residues. Germline CDR1 reads KGHSH; CDR2 reads LQKENI. Here the CDR3 DNA reads TGTGCCAGCTCACGAGACAGGATCTCTGGAAACACCATATATTTT. Amino acid sequence: CASSRDRISGNTIYF.

The rearrangement joins TRBV5-4 to TRBJ1-1; 11 bases are a match to TRBD1. The germline V gene encodes CDR1 SGHNT and CDR2 YYREEE (reference sequence). The ends lost 4 bases at V and 5 bases at J; junction bases unmatched: 4. The CDR3 has 14 amino acids. CDR3 sequence reads: CASSPDRGRTEAFF. The CDR3 nucleotides read TGTGCCAGCAGCCCGGACAGGGGGCGGACTGAAGCTTTCTTT.

This clone appeared a single time. This chain joins TRBV19 and TRBJ2-2; D may be TRBD2 (6 bases). Trimming removed 0 bases at V and 7 bases at J, with 12 bases between. The CDR3 covers 15 residues. Germline CDR1 is LNHDA and CDR2 is SQIVND (reference sequence). CDR3 sequence (DNA): TGTGCCAGTAGTATAGAGCGGGGAGCCCACGGGGAGCTGTTTTTT. Translating it yields CASSIERGAHGELFF.

V and J are TRBV25-1 and TRBJ1-6; D might be TRBD1 (6 bases). Per germline, CDR1 MGHDK and CDR2 SYGVNS. This CDR3 comprises 13 residues. The chain's CDR3 is CATSTGNNSPLHF. The CDR3 bases are TGTGCGACAAGCACAGGGAATAATTCACCCCTCCACTTT.

The chain couples TRBV24-1 to TRBJ1-4; possibly TRBD1 for D (5 bases). The V gene lost 4 bases and the J gene lost 8 bases, with 7 bases spanning the gap. CDR1 is KGHDR, CDR2 SFDVKD, per germline. The CDR3 sequence is 12 residues long. The CDR3 loop is CATSENREKLFF. In nucleotides, the CDR3 is TGTGCCACCAGTGAAAACAGGGAAAAACTGTTTTTT.

The CDR3 region is CASSWRNVVNEKLFF. For the CDR3, the DNA is TGTGCCAGCTCCTGGCGGAATGTAGTTAATGAAAAACTGTTTTTT. V gene TRBV18 combines with J gene TRBJ1-4; no clear D gene. The V and J ends lost 6 bases and 4 bases respectively, with 15 bases between them. Germline V gene sequence: CDR1 KGHSH, CDR2 LQKENI. The CDR3 is 15 residues long.

The rearrangement joins TRBV14 to TRBJ1-1; 10 bases match TRBD1. Germline-derived CDR1 and CDR2 are SGHDN and FVKESK. The length of the CDR3 is 14 residues. V shed 5 bases, J shed 6 bases, and the junction held 6 bases outside the gene matches. The CDR3 DNA reads as TGTGCCAGCAGCATTCGACAGGGGGCTTCTGAAGCTTTCTTT. Protein product: CASSIRQGASEAFF.

J is TRBJ1-1 and V is TRBV28; 8 bases align to TRBD1. CDR3 length: 15 amino acids. Trimming removed 7 bases from V and 0 bases from J; junction bases left unmatched: 7. The germline CDR1 and CDR2 sequences are MDHEN and SYDVKM. The chain's CDR3 is CASNTGGAMNTEAFF. DNA for the CDR3: TGTGCCAGCAATACAGGGGGGGCAATGAACACTGAAGCTTTCTTT.

Here the CDR3 DNA reads TGTGCCATCAGTGGCAGGGGCCAGAGCAATCAGCCCCAGCATTTT. The encoded protein is CAISGRGQSNQPQHF. This chain connects TRBV10-3 to TRBJ1-5; maybe TRBD1 (6 bases). CDR1 and CDR2 (germline): ENHRY, SYGVKD. There are 15 residues in the CDR3. V was shortened by 4 bases and J by 1 base, with 11 bases between the two germline ends.

CDR3 protein: CASSLSASEYNEQFF. DNA of the CDR3: TGTGCCAGCAGTCTCTCAGCTAGCGAGTACAATGAGCAGTTCTTC. V and J are TRBV28 and TRBJ2-1; tentative D call: TRBD2 (6 bases). The V gene's germline CDR1 is MDHEN and CDR2 SYDVKM. V was cut by 5 bases and J by 4 bases, with 15 bases left in between. This CDR3 spans 15 amino acids.

This clone was detected ten times or more. The CDR3 sequence is CATSTSDGGQPQHF. Here the CDR3 DNA reads TGTGCCACCTCCACCTCGGACGGGGGACAGCCCCAGCATTTT. The V call is TRBV15, the J call TRBJ1-5; D may be TRBD1 (5 bases). Trimming took off 8 bases at V and 7 bases at J, with 18 bases between the two ends. The germline V gene has CDR1 LNHNV and CDR2 YYDKDF (reference sequence). The CDR3 runs to 14 residues.

This chain joins TRBV11-1 and TRBJ2-7, with TRBD2 matching over 9 bases. The germline gives CDR1 SGHAT, CDR2 FQDESV (reference sequence). This CDR3 has 16 amino acids. V was clipped by 2 bases and J by 4 bases; unmatched bases: 9. The CDR3 loop reads CASSLTVAGDRYEQYF. CDR3 in DNA: TGTGCCAGCAGCTTAACGGTAGCGGGAGATCGGTACGAGCAGTACTTC.

This clone was counted a few times. V is TRBV10-3 and J is TRBJ2-1; 9 nucleotides line up with TRBD2. This CDR3 contains 15 residues. V was pared by 3 bases and J by 7 bases, with 7 bases of the junction left unmatched. The germline gives CDR1 ENHRY, CDR2 SYGVKD. CDR3 residues: CAISDPSGTQNEQFF. The CDR3 DNA follows: TGTGCCATCAGTGATCCTAGCGGGACTCAGAATGAGCAGTTCTTC.

This CDR3 is CASNDRAVYEQYF. The CDR3 nucleotides are TGTGCCAGCAACGACAGGGCGGTTTACGAGCAGTACTTC. This chain joins TRBV2 and TRBJ2-7; 7 positions match TRBD1. Germline V gene lookup returns CDR1 SNHLY and CDR2 FYNNEI. Trimming at V came to 7 bases and at J to 4 bases, leaving 7 bases not matched to a gene. The CDR3 is 13 amino acids.

The V call is TRBV9, the J call TRBJ2-5; TRBD1 might be the D (5 bases). The CDR3 has 15 amino acids. Germline CDR1 and CDR2: SGDLS and YYNGEE. Deletions cut 4 bases from V and 3 bases from J, with 16 bases between. The CDR3 DNA is TGTGCCAGCAGCCCCCGGACACAAACTAAAGAGACCCAGTACTTC. Translation gives CASSPRTQTKETQYF. Drawing the rest from reference TRBV9 and TRBJ2-5, the complete variable domain is DSGVTQTPKHLITATGQRVTLRCSPRSGDLSVYWYQQSLDQGLQFLIQYYNGEERAKGNILERFSAQQFPDLHSELNLSSLELGDSALYFCASSPRTQTKETQYFGPGTRLLVL.

This clone was recorded once. The rearrangement links TRBV9 to TRBJ1-1; D remains ambiguous. This CDR3 has 13 residues. The germline V gene has CDR1 SGDLS and CDR2 YYNGEE. V was cut by 4 bases and J by 5 bases, with 12 bases left in between. The CDR3 loop is CASSLYSGTEAFF. CDR3 bases: TGTGCCAGCAGCCTCTACTCGGGGACTGAAGCTTTCTTT.

The chain employs TRBV7-6 and TRBJ2-3; the D gene is possibly TRBD2 (6 bases). CDR1 SGHVS and CDR2 FNYEAQ come from the germline V gene. The V end was cut by 5 bases, the J end by 2 bases, with 14 bases between. The CDR3 is made up of 15 amino acids. CDR3 sequence (DNA): TGTGCCAGCAGCCCACTAGCCGTCCCCACAGATACGCAGTATTTT. Translation gives CASSPLAVPTDTQYF.

The chain combines TRBV6-5 with TRBJ2-7, with D possibly TRBD2 on 8 matching bases. In germline, CDR1 is MNHEY, CDR2 SVGAGI. This CDR3 contains 13 residues. V gave up 3 bases and J gave up 6 bases, with 12 bases separating them. The CDR3 loop reads CASSYREGAEQYF. DNA of the CDR3: TGTGCCAGCAGTTATCGGGAGGGGGCCGAGCAGTACTTC.

V usage is TRBV27 and J usage is TRBJ1-2, with a possible D match to TRBD1 (5 bases). The V and J ends lost 5 bases and 0 bases respectively, with 16 bases between them. The CDR3 runs 16 residues. Germline CDR1 MNHEY, CDR2 SMNVEV (reference sequence). In DNA, the CDR3 is TGTGCCAGCAGTCCGCGGGGCCAGGAATCTAACTATGGCTACACCTTC. This gives the protein CASSPRGQESNYGYTF.

This chain connects TRBV19 to TRBJ1-5, with 7 bases identical to TRBD1. The J segment lost 0 bases and the V segment lost 4 bases, leaving 3 bases of the junction unmatched. The CDR3 has 15 residues. The germline CDR1 and CDR2 sequences are LNHDA and SQIVND (reference sequence). CDR3 coding DNA: TGTGCCAGTAGTACCGGACAGGCTAGCAATCAGCCCCAGCATTTT. It yields the protein CASSTGQASNQPQHF.

The rearrangement joins TRBV29-1 to TRBJ2-1; perhaps TRBD2 as D (6 bases). CDR1 and CDR2 from the germline V gene are SQVTM and ANQGSEA. V was clipped by 8 bases and J by 0 bases, with 14 bases between them. The CDR3 length is 14 residues. CDR3 sequence: CSFVAVGSYNEQFF. The CDR3 DNA reads TGCAGCTTTGTAGCGGTAGGCTCCTACAATGAGCAGTTCTTC.

The chain joins TRBV28 to TRBJ2-3; the match to TRBD1 covers 8 bases. V dropped 6 bases and J dropped 5; count of bases not matched to a gene: 10. Germline CDR1 and CDR2: MDHEN and SYDVKM. The CDR3 is 15 amino acids. This chain's CDR3 is CASSQDRGGRDTQYF. As DNA, the CDR3 is TGTGCCAGCAGCCAAGACAGGGGCGGCCGAGATACGCAGTATTTT.

The chain recombines TRBV3-1 (or the pseudogene TRBV3-2) with TRBJ2-1, with TRBD2 matching over 10 bases. Germline V gives CDR1 LGHDT, CDR2 YNNKEL (reference sequence). Germline trimming cut 1 base from V and 7 bases from J; bases unmatched to any gene: 7. The length of the CDR3 is 16 residues. CDR3 DNA: TGTGCCAGCAGCCAAGCCCCGGGGACTAGCGATAATGAGCAGTTCTTC. Its translation: CASSQAPGTSDNEQFF.

The rearrangement links TRBV7-9 to TRBJ2-2; D is uncertain. Trimming removed 1 base from V and 1 base from J, with 4 bases in between. The CDR3 has 14 residues. From germline, CDR1 is SEHNR and CDR2 FQNEAQ (reference sequence). This CDR3 is CASSLVVNTGELFF. For the CDR3, the DNA is TGTGCCAGCAGCTTAGTCGTGAACACCGGGGAGCTGTTTTTT.

Only one count was recorded for this clone. As DNA, the CDR3 is TGTGCCAGCAGCCAAGTCCAGGCCGGAGATACGCAGTATTTT. Translated: CASSQVQAGDTQYF. The V gene is TRBV3-1 (or the pseudogene TRBV3-2), the J gene TRBJ2-3, with D unresolved. The germline gives CDR1 LGHDT, CDR2 YNNKEL (reference sequence). V was cut by 1 base and J by 5 bases, with 10 bases left in between. The CDR3 consists of 14 residues.

The chain couples TRBV6-1 to TRBJ2-7; the D gene is possibly TRBD2 (5 bases). The CDR3 covers 14 residues. The germline V and J ends were trimmed by 2 bases and 0 bases, with 8 bases remaining between them. Germline CDR1 is MNHNS and CDR2 is SASEGT. The CDR3, as DNA: TGTGCCAGCAGTGAAAAAGGGAGCTCCTACGAGCAGTACTTC. This codes for CASSEKGSSYEQYF.

The J gene is TRBJ1-1, the V gene TRBV19; 8 positions agree with TRBD1. Germline CDR1 LNHDA, CDR2 SQIVND (reference sequence). This CDR3 region has 16 residues. Trimming took 3 bases from V and 0 from J; bases not matched to a gene: 6. CDR3 nucleotides: TGTGCCAGTAGTATGAACAGACAGGGGATGAACACTGAAGCTTTCTTT. The encoded protein is CASSMNRQGMNTEAFF.